This T cell receptor (beta chain) was captured by sequencing in a study of molecular identifiers for immune sequencing clone quantification. This clonotype was observed many times. Germline V gene data show CDR1 as DFQATT and CDR2 as SNEGSKA (reference sequence). There are 10 residues in the CDR3. V was pared by 6 bases and J by 4 bases, with 7 bases between. One entry per CDR3 protein, called by TCRdb with MiXCR from the PCR reads. The profile shows a few hundred thousand distinct CDR3 sequences, 20% to 25% of them singletons. The sample consisted of naive CD8+ T cells from blood, with Jurkat cell RNA spiked in. Indicated subset: FACS-sorted CD8+CD4-CCR7+CD45RA+ naive T cells. The source is a human donor in good health. Some libraries in this study had Jurkat cell RNA spiked in. The rearrangement links TRBV20-1 to TRBJ2-7; no clear D. CDR3 residues: CSAVLYEQYF. The DNA of the CDR3 is TGCAGTGCGGTATTGTACGAGCAGTACTTC.